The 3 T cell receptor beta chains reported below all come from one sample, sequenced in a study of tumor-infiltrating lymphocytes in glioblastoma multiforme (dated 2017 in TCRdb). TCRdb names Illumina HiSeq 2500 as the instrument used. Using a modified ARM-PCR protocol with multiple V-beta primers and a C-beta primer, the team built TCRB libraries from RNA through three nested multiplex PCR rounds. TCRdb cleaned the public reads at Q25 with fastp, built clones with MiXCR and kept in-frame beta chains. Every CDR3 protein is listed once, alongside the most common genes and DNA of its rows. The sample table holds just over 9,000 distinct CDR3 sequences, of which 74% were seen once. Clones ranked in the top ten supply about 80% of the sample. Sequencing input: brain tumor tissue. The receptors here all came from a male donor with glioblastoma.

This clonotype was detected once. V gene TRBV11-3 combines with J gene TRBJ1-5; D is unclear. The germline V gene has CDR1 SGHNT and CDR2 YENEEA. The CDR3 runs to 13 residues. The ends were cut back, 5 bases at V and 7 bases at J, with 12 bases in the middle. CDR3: CASSPRSGQPQHF. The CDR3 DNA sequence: TGTGCCAGCAGCCCCCGGTCGGGACAGCCCCAGCATTTT.

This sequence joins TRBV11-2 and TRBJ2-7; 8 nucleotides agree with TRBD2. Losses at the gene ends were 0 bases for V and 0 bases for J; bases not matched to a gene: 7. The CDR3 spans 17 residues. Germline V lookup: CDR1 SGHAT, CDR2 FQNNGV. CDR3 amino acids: CASSLDSASGFSYEQYF. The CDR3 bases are TGTGCCAGCAGCTTAGATTCTGCTAGCGGGTTCTCCTACGAGCAGTACTTC.

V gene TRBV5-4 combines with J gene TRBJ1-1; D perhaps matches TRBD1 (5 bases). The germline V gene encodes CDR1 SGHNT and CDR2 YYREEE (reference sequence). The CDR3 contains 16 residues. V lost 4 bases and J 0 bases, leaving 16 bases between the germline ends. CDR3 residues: CASSHLLGAMNTEAFF. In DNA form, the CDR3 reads TGTGCCAGCAGCCACTTGCTAGGGGCAATGAACACTGAAGCTTTCTTT. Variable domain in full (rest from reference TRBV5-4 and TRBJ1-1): ETGVTQSPTHLIKTRGQQVTLRCSSQSGHNTVSWYQQALGQGPQFIFQYYREEENGRGNFPPRFSGLQFPNYSSELNVNALELDDSALYLCASSHLLGAMNTEAFFGQGTRLTVV.